A single sample is the source of the 25 T cell receptor beta chains below, sequenced in a study of blood T cell repertoires in COVID-19. Sequenced by immunoSEQ multiplex PCR; TCRdb stores in-frame clones only, minus some. The sample contains around 200,000 clones, 88% of which appear only once. Sequencing was carried out using PBMCs or T cells enriched from blood (not recorded which). These receptors were collected from a woman in her 30s who had recovered from COVID-19.

The rearrangement links TRBV7-8 to TRBJ2-2; 13 bases are shared with TRBD2. The CDR3 covers 19 residues. Per germline, CDR1 SGHVS and CDR2 FQNEAQ. Trimming cost V 6 bases and J 1 base; bases outside gene matches: 11. The CDR3 region has the DNA TGTGCCAGCAGTTACCTCGGACTAGCGGGGGCCTTGAACACCGGGGAGCTGTTTTTT. Translated, it gives CASSYLGLAGALNTGELFF. Combining the CDR3 with reference TRBV7-8 and TRBJ2-2 gives the whole variable domain GAGVSQSPRYKVAKRGQDVALRCDPISGHVSLFWYQQALGQGPEFLTYFQNEAQLDKSGLPSDRFFAERPEGSVSTLKIQRTQQEDSAVYLCASSYLGLAGALNTGELFFGEGSRLTVL.

This chain joins TRBV7-3 and TRBJ1-2; the match to TRBD1 covers 7 bases. Germline CDR1 is SGHTA and CDR2 is FQGTGA. Germline trimming cut 3 bases from V and 8 bases from J; bases unmatched to any gene: 9. This CDR3 contains 14 residues. The CDR3 region is CASSLTGPGGGYTF. For the CDR3, the DNA is TGTGCCAGCAGCTTGACAGGGCCAGGCGGAGGCTACACCTTC.

V and J are TRBV3-1 (or the pseudogene TRBV3-2) and TRBJ2-2; 12 bases align to TRBD2. Germline lookup yields CDR1 LGHDT and CDR2 YNNKEL (reference sequence). Germline trimming cut 2 bases from V and 4 bases from J; bases unmatched to any gene: 5. There are 17 residues in the CDR3. CDR3 bases: TGTGCCAGCAGCCAAACTAGCGGGGGGTCGGGCACCGGGGAGCTGTTTTTT. Translated: CASSQTSGGSGTGELFF.

The chain recombines TRBV9 with TRBJ2-1; 7 nucleotides align to TRBD2. The germline gives CDR1 SGDLS, CDR2 YYNGEE. The CDR3 has 16 amino acids. Germline trimming cut 4 bases from V and 2 bases from J; bases unmatched to any gene: 9. DNA of the CDR3: TGTGCCAGCAGCCGTAGTCGTGGGGGGGCCTACAATGAGCAGTTCTTC. Translation: CASSRSRGGAYNEQFF.

Only a few counts were recorded for this clone. V gene TRBV6-5 combines with J gene TRBJ1-6; TRBD1 might be the D (5 bases). Germline loops: CDR1 MNHEY, CDR2 SVGAGI. The V end lost 5 bases, the J end lost 8 bases, and 10 bases lay between the germline ends. The CDR3 has 13 residues. The CDR3 DNA follows: TGTGCCAGCAGTACCGGGGGGGATTCACCCCTCCACTTT. The encoded protein is CASSTGGDSPLHF.

The chain has TRBV21-1 and TRBJ1-2. TRBV21-1 is recorded as a pseudogene. The CDR3 has 16 residues. The CDR3 sequence: CASSIKGGGRMYGYTF. The CDR3 DNA reads as TGTGCCAGCAGCATCAAGGGAGGGGGACGCATGTATGGCTACACCTTC.

This clone was detected a few times. The J gene is TRBJ2-1, the V gene TRBV19; 12 positions agree with TRBD2. Germline CDR1 is LNHDA and CDR2 is SQIVND (reference sequence). J gave up 3 bases and V 6 bases, and 3 bases lay outside the gene matches. The CDR3 has 15 residues. For the CDR3, the DNA is TGTGCCAGTAGGGAGACTAGCGGGAGCTACAATGAGCAGTTCTTC. Amino acid sequence: CASRETSGSYNEQFF.

This sequence joins TRBV19 and TRBJ2-3, with 14 positions matching TRBD2. The CDR3 length is 15 residues. Trimming removed 5 bases from V and 6 bases from J; junction bases left unmatched: 4. CDR1 LNHDA and CDR2 SQIVND come from the germline V gene (reference sequence). The CDR3 protein is CASSRTSGGSDTQYF. CDR3 DNA: TGTGCCAGTAGTCGGACTAGCGGGGGGAGTGATACGCAGTATTTT.

The gene calls are TRBV6-6 and TRBJ2-3; D not certain. V lost 6 bases and J 0 bases, leaving 10 bases between the germline ends. CDR3 length: 14 amino acids. The germline V gene has CDR1 MNHNY and CDR2 SVGAGI (reference sequence). CDR3: CASSRKASTDTQYF. CDR3 nucleotide sequence: TGTGCCAGCAGCCGAAAAGCGAGCACAGATACGCAGTATTTT.

Comment on this clone: A junction boundary mismatches the germline segment, possibly from a read error. The chain couples TRBV7-7 to TRBJ2-5; 8 bases map to TRBD2. This CDR3 comprises 15 residues. Germline CDR1 SSHAT, CDR2 FNYEAQ (reference sequence). The CDR3 loop is CASSPVAGRQETQYF. The CDR3 nucleotides are TGTGCTAGCAGCCCGGTAGCGGGGCGCCAAGAGACCCAGTACTTC.

The V gene is TRBV19, the J gene TRBJ1-4; D not certain. Trimming stripped 4 bases from V and 2 bases from J, with 5 bases between. Germline CDR1 LNHDA, CDR2 SQIVND (reference sequence). The CDR3 contains 13 residues. Written as DNA, the CDR3 is TGTGCCAGTAGTACCCAGACTAATGAAAAACTGTTTTTT. It codes for CASSTQTNEKLFF. Full variable domain (missing parts from reference TRBV19 and TRBJ1-4): DGGITQSPKYLFRKEGQNVTLSCEQNLNHDAMYWYRQDPGQGLRLIYYSQIVNDFQKGDIAEGYSVSREKKESFPLTVTSAQKNPTAFYLCASSTQTNEKLFFGSGTQLSVL.

The genes are TRBV6-5 and TRBJ1-1; D gene unclear. The germline CDR1 and CDR2 sequences are MNHEY and SVGAGI. Deletions cut 5 bases from V and 3 bases from J, with 10 bases between. The CDR3 runs to 13 residues. The CDR3 protein is CASSPREDTEAFF. In DNA form, the CDR3 reads TGTGCCAGCAGTCCCCGCGAGGACACTGAAGCTTTCTTT.

The chain is built from TRBV7-3 and TRBJ1-1; the match to TRBD1 covers 8 bases. V trimming: 5 bases; J trimming: 4 bases; junction bases outside the gene matches: 3. Germline V gene sequence: CDR1 SGHTA, CDR2 FQGTGA. CDR3 length equals 13 residues. The CDR3 is CASSRTGSTEAFF. For the CDR3, the DNA is TGTGCCAGCAGCCGGACAGGGAGCACTGAAGCTTTCTTT. The variable domain in full, completed from reference TRBV7-3 and TRBJ1-1, reads GAGVSQTPSNKVTEKGKYVELRCDPISGHTALYWYRQSLGQGPEFLIYFQGTGAADDSGLPNDRFFAVRPEGSVSTLKIQRTERGDSAVYLCASSRTGSTEAFFGQGTRLTVV.

The CDR3 protein is CASSGGTSGVETQYF. The CDR3 coding sequence is TGCGCCAGCAGCGGGGGAACTAGCGGGGTAGAGACCCAGTACTTC. This rearrangement joins TRBV5-1 to TRBJ2-5; 10 bases map to TRBD2. This CDR3 has 15 residues. Germline loops: CDR1 SGHRS, CDR2 YFSETQ. J gave up 4 bases and V 4 bases, and 7 bases lay outside the gene matches.

The chain has TRBV7-2 and TRBJ1-1, with D uncertain. The CDR3 is 13 amino acids. CDR1 and CDR2 from the germline V gene are SGHTA and FQGNSA. The V end was cut by 5 bases, the J end by 3 bases, with 10 bases between. CDR3 amino acids: CASSPDIDTEAFF. The CDR3 DNA follows: TGTGCCAGCAGCCCTGACATTGACACTGAAGCTTTCTTT.

The chain uses TRBV6-2 or TRBV6-3 and TRBJ1-5; D uncertain. Germline CDR1 is MNHEY and CDR2 is SVGEGT. V lost 7 bases to trimming and J lost 6 bases, with 13 bases between them. There are 13 residues in the CDR3. The CDR3 sequence is CASNPFIGQPQHF. CDR3 in DNA: TGTGCCAGCAACCCCTTTATCGGTCAGCCCCAGCATTTT.

The chain combines TRBV5-4 with TRBJ2-7; D remains ambiguous. Germline V lookup: CDR1 SGHNT, CDR2 YYREEE (reference sequence). The CDR3 sequence is 14 residues long. The V gene lost 0 bases and the J gene lost 6 bases, with 13 bases spanning the gap. The CDR3 DNA sequence: TGTGCCAGCAGCTTGGACCTCTATAATACCGAGCAGTACTTC. It codes for CASSLDLYNTEQYF.

The chain carries TRBV6-5 and TRBJ2-5, with D possibly matching TRBD1 (5 bases). Trimming left V 6 bases short and J 0 bases short, with 11 bases between. There are 14 residues in the CDR3. Looked up from germline, CDR1 is MNHEY and CDR2 is SVGAGI. The CDR3 sequence: CASRPPGHQETQYF. DNA for the CDR3: TGTGCCAGCAGGCCTCCAGGGCACCAAGAGACCCAGTACTTC.

The V call is TRBV11-2, the J call TRBJ2-2; D is ambiguous. The CDR3 has 15 amino acids. Germline lookup yields CDR1 SGHAT and CDR2 FQNNGV. V lost 1 base and J 2 bases, leaving 8 bases between the germline ends. The CDR3 nucleotides read TGTGCCAGCAGCTTAGCATCAGTAAACACCGGGGAGCTGTTTTTT. Its translation is CASSLASVNTGELFF.

This rearrangement joins TRBV3-1 (or the pseudogene TRBV3-2) to TRBJ1-3; D is possibly TRBD1 (6 bases). The V gene's germline CDR1 is LGHDT and CDR2 YNNKEL (reference sequence). V was clipped by 5 bases and J by 4 bases, with 15 bases between them. The CDR3 is 15 residues long. The CDR3 here is CASSEPQGSGNTIYF. CDR3 DNA sequence: TGTGCCAGCAGCGAACCACAGGGTTCCGGAAACACCATATATTTT.

The chain carries TRBV7-2 and TRBJ2-1, with 11 bases identical to TRBD1. Per the germline V gene, CDR1 is SGHTA and CDR2 is FQGNSA. Unmatched junction bases numbered 2, after V lost 6 bases and J lost 7 bases. There are 13 residues in the CDR3. The chain's CDR3 is CASRGQGVNEQFF. The CDR3 region has the DNA TGTGCCAGCAGGGGACAGGGGGTAAATGAGCAGTTCTTC.

V gene TRBV5-1 combines with J gene TRBJ1-2; 8 bases line up with TRBD1. From germline, CDR1 is SGHRS and CDR2 YFSETQ. CDR3 size: 14 residues. The J segment lost 4 bases and the V segment lost 3 bases, leaving 5 bases of the junction unmatched. The CDR3 loop reads CASSSDRVPYGYTF. The CDR3 DNA follows: TGCGCCAGCAGCTCGGACAGGGTTCCCTATGGCTACACCTTC.

This clone occurred a few times. The CDR3, as DNA: TGTGCCAGCAGCGTAGGGGTCGTAAGCTCTCCAGGCGGCTACACCTTC. This translates into CASSVGVVSSPGGYTF. J is TRBJ1-2 and V is TRBV9; D unclear. Trimming removed 0 bases from V and 8 bases from J, with 20 bases in between. Germline assignment: CDR1 SGDLS and CDR2 YYNGEE. The CDR3 runs to 16 residues.

This chain uses TRBV7-9 with TRBJ1-4, with TRBD1 identical over 8 bases. Looked up from germline, CDR1 is SEHNR and CDR2 is FQNEAQ (reference sequence). The V gene end was trimmed by 1 base and the J gene end by 5 bases; junction bases not matched to a gene: 9. This CDR3 has 17 amino acids. The CDR3 loop is CASSLVVGDRTNEKLFF. CDR3 in DNA: TGTGCCAGCAGCTTAGTCGTCGGGGACAGGACGAATGAAAAACTGTTTTTT.

The rearrangement uses TRBV5-1 and TRBJ2-2, with 12 bases lining up with TRBD2. The CDR3 has 16 residues. Germline CDR1 reads SGHRS; CDR2 reads YFSETQ. Trimming removed 2 bases from V and 5 bases from J; junction bases left unmatched: 4. The CDR3 DNA reads as TGCGCCAGCAGCTTCAGACTAGCGGGGGCTACCGGGGAGCTGTTTTTT. Protein product: CASSFRLAGATGELFF.